The clone carrying this T cell receptor beta chain was seen a single time. Its antigen is currently unknown. This sample stems from a study of blood T cells in healthy people across ages. Findings and caveats of the study: Across samples, TCR beta diversity tracked strongly with naive T cell percentage.

This CDR3 comprises 14 residues. From germline, CDR1 is SQVTM and CDR2 ANQGSEA. The V segment lost 7 bases and the J segment 5 bases; nucleotides outside the gene matches: 13. Sample-barcoded 5' priming and a J-beta primer mix drove a second PCR of 7 to 11 cycles. One entry per CDR3 protein results from TCRdb running MiXCR on the 5' RACE reads. The table has 1.5 million or so distinct CDR3 sequences, roughly 40% seen once. Each donor gave about 9.3 milliliters of peripheral blood. The TCR sequence derives from a woman younger than 35 in good health. The sequenced sample consisted of blood. This sequence joins TRBV29-1 and TRBJ1-1; 7 nucleotides line up with TRBD1. The CDR3 DNA reads TGCAGCGCCGCTGCCCAGGGGGTGAGGACTGAAGCTTTCTTT. It encodes CSAAAQGVRTEAFF.